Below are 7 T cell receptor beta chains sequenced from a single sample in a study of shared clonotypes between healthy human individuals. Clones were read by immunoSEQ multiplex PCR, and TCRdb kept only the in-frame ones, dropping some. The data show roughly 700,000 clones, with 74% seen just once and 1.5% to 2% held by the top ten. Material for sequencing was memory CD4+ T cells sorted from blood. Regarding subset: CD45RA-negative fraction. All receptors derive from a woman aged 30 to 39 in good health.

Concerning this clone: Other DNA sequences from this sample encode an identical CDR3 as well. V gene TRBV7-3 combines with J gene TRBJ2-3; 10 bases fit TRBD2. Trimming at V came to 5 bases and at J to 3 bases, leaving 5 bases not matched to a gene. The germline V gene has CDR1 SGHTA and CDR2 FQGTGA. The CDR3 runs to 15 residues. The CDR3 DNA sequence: TGTGCCAGCAGCCCAGCGGGAGGGCCTACAGATACGCAGTATTTT. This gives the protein CASSPAGGPTDTQYF. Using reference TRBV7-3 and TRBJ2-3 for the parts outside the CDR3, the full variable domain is GAGVSQTPSNKVTEKGKYVELRCDPISGHTALYWYRQSLGQGPEFLIYFQGTGAADDSGLPNDRFFAVRPEGSVSTLKIQRTERGDSAVYLCASSPAGGPTDTQYFGPGTRLTVL.

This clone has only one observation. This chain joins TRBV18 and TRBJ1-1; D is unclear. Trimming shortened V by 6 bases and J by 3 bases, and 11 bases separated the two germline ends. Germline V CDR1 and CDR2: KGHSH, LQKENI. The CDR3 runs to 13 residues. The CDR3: CASSPSFHTEAFF. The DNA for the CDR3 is TGTGCCAGCTCTCCCTCGTTTCACACTGAAGCTTTCTTT.

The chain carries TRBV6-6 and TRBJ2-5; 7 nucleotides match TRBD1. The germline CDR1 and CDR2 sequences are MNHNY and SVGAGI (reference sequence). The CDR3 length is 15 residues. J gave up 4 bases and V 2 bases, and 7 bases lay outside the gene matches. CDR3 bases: TGTGCCAGCAGTTACCCGACAGGGTCGGGAGAGACCCAGTACTTC. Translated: CASSYPTGSGETQYF.

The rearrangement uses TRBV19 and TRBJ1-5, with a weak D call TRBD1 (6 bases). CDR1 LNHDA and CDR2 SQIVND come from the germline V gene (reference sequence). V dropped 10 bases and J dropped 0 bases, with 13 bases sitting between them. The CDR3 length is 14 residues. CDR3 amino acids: CATRQDLSNQPQHF. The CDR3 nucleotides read TGTGCCACCCGACAGGACCTTAGCAATCAGCCCCAGCATTTT. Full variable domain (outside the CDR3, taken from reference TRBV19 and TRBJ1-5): DGGITQSPKYLFRKEGQNVTLSCEQNLNHDAMYWYRQDPGQGLRLIYYSQIVNDFQKGDIAEGYSVSREKKESFPLTVTSAQKNPTAFYLCATRQDLSNQPQHFGDGTRLSIL.

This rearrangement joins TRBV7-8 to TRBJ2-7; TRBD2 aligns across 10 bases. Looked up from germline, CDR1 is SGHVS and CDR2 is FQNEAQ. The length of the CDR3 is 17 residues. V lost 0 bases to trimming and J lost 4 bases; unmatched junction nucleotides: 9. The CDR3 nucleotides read TGTGCCAGCAGCTTAGCTTCGAGAGCTAGCGGGAGTTACGAGCAGTACTTC. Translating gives CASSLASRASGSYEQYF.

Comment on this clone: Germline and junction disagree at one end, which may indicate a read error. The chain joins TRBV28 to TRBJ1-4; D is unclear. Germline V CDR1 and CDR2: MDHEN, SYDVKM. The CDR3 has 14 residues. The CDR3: CASSFHVTSEKLFF. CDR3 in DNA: TGTGCCAGCAGTTTCCACGTGACTAGTGAAAAACTGTTTTTT.

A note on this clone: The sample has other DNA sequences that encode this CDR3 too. The CDR3 here is CASSYSRGTEAFF. The CDR3 bases are TGTGCCAGCAGTTACTCTCGAGGCACTGAAGCTTTCTTT. The V and J genes are TRBV6-5 and TRBJ1-1, with no clear D. Germline lookup yields CDR1 MNHEY and CDR2 SVGAGI. V was cut by 0 bases and J by 4 bases, with 6 bases left in between. CDR3 length: 13 residues.